This entry lists 20 T cell receptor beta chains sequenced from one sample in a study of vaccination effects on CD4 cells after COVID-19. After expansion with viral peptide pools in the ViraFEST assay, antigen-specific CD4+ T cells were sequenced. Isolating CD4+ T cells followed less than 12 days of culture. Among the vaccine recipients, none had a prior SARS-CoV-2 infection, and nucleocapsid antibodies were negative. TCRdb keeps only in-frame clones here, not all; method: immunoSEQ multiplex PCR. The sample consists of under 80,000 clones, about four fifths of them appearing once. These receptors' antigens are unknown. Sequencing was performed on CD4+ T cells from PBMCs cultured with SARS-CoV-2 spike peptides, taken before COVID-19 vaccination. These receptors were collected from a human donor who received a COVID-19 vaccine.

The chain links TRBV5-1 to TRBJ1-3, with D perhaps matching TRBD1 (5 bases). CDR1 and CDR2 (germline): SGHRS, YFSETQ. The germline V and J ends were trimmed by 3 bases and 0 bases, with 7 bases remaining between them. The CDR3 is 14 residues long. The CDR3 nucleotides are TGCGCCAGCAGCTGGGGGTACTCTGGAAACACCATATATTTT. It translates to CASSWGYSGNTIYF.

J is TRBJ2-5 and V is TRBV2; D may be TRBD1 (5 bases). V dropped 6 bases and J dropped 5 bases, with 13 bases sitting between them. Germline lookup yields CDR1 SNHLY and CDR2 FYNNEI. The CDR3 runs to 13 residues. The CDR3: CASSHDSQETQYF. The CDR3 DNA follows: TGTGCCAGCAGCCATGACAGCCAGGAGACCCAGTACTTC.

The V call is TRBV30, the J call TRBJ2-1; D not certain. Germline V gives CDR1 GTSNPN, CDR2 SVGIG (reference sequence). CDR3 length: 13 amino acids. Trimming removed 6 bases from V and 1 base from J, with 10 bases in between. CDR3 coding DNA: TGTGCCTGCGACCGATCTTCCTACAATGAGCAGTTCTTC. It yields the protein CACDRSSYNEQFF.

This clone showed up just a few times. The chain uses TRBV4-1 and TRBJ2-5; D is ambiguous. Per germline, CDR1 MGHRA and CDR2 YSYEKL. The V end was cut by 1 base, the J end by 3 bases, with 3 bases between. CDR3 length: 12 residues. Written as DNA, the CDR3 is TGCGCCAGCAGCCAAGGGGAAGAGACCCAGTACTTC. Protein: CASSQGEETQYF.

The gene calls are TRBV19 and TRBJ2-3; D not certain. Germline CDR1 LNHDA, CDR2 SQIVND (reference sequence). With 3 bases removed from V and 0 bases from J, the gap between germline ends came to 13 bases. This CDR3 has 16 residues. CDR3 loop: CASSMVLFTSTDTQYF. The CDR3, as DNA: TGTGCCAGTAGTATGGTCCTATTTACTAGCACAGATACGCAGTATTTT.

The CDR3 protein is CASPGWGGVRTDTQYF. CDR3 sequence (DNA): TGTGCCAGCCCTGGGTGGGGCGGGGTACGCACAGATACGCAGTATTTT. This chain connects TRBV5-8 to TRBJ2-3; weak D call: TRBD2 (6 bases). In germline, CDR1 is SGHTS, CDR2 YDEGEE. This CDR3 comprises 16 residues. V shed 7 bases and J shed 1 base, with 19 bases lying between them.

This chain connects TRBV6-2 or TRBV6-3 to TRBJ2-3; possibly TRBD2 for D (7 bases). Trimming stripped 6 bases from V and 5 bases from J, with 18 bases between. Germline CDR1 is MNHEY and CDR2 is SVGEGT. The CDR3 consists of 15 residues. As DNA, the CDR3 is TGTGCCAGCAGCCGGTGGGGGGGGGCCGGAGATACGCAGTATTTT. It codes for CASSRWGGAGDTQYF.

The chain combines TRBV9 with TRBJ2-7; D ambiguous. This CDR3 is built from 8 residues. Germline loops: CDR1 SGDLS, CDR2 YYNGEE. CDR3 coding DNA: TGTGCCAGCAGCGTAAGGTGCGTC. It yields the protein CASSVRCV.

This clone was picked up one time. V usage is TRBV11-2 and J usage is TRBJ2-5, with TRBD1 matching over 8 bases. With 1 base clipped from V and 1 base from J, the junction kept 14 bases outside the gene matches. In germline, CDR1 is SGHAT, CDR2 FQNNGV. The CDR3 spans 19 residues. In nucleotides, the CDR3 is TGTGCCAGCAGCTTAGGGTGGCTAGGACAGGGCAGGGGCCAAGAGACCCAGTACTTC. This translates into CASSLGWLGQGRGQETQYF.

This chain links TRBV28 with TRBJ2-7, with TRBD2 matching 7 bases. The CDR3 is 16 amino acids. Germline-derived CDR1 and CDR2 are MDHEN and SYDVKM. With 4 bases clipped from V and 2 bases from J, the junction kept 11 bases outside the gene matches. The chain's CDR3 is CASSSPGLQKPYEQYV. The CDR3 region has the DNA TGTGCCAGCAGTTCCCCGGGACTACAAAAACCCTACGAGCAGTACGTC.

CDR3 loop: CASCLTGGGGYTF. CDR3 DNA: TGTGCCAGCTGCTTGACAGGGGGCGGAGGCTACACCTTC. The chain carries TRBV18 and TRBJ1-2; TRBD1 agrees at 10 bases. This CDR3 has 13 residues. Trimming at V came to 7 bases and at J to 8 bases, leaving 7 bases not matched to a gene. The germline V gene encodes CDR1 KGHSH and CDR2 LQKENI.

A few counts support this clone. V usage is TRBV7-9 and J usage is TRBJ1-1, with a possible D match to TRBD1 (6 bases). Germline values: CDR1 SEHNR, CDR2 FQNEAQ (reference sequence). V gave up 1 base and J gave up 4 bases, with 7 bases separating them. CDR3 length: 13 amino acids. The CDR3 region is CASSLEGGTEAFF. The CDR3 DNA sequence: TGTGCCAGCAGCTTAGAAGGGGGCACTGAAGCTTTCTTT. The complete variable domain, with remaining parts taken from reference TRBV7-9 and TRBJ1-1, reads DTGVSQNPRHKITKRGQNVTFRCDPISEHNRLYWYRQTLGQGPEFLTYFQNEAQLEKSRLLSDRFSAERPKGSFSTLEIQRTEQGDSAMYLCASSLEGGTEAFFGQGTRLTVV.

V and J are TRBV11-3 and TRBJ2-3, with a weak D call TRBD1 (6 bases). The CDR3 consists of 14 residues. V lost 4 bases and J lost 2, with 10 bases in between. The germline CDR1 and CDR2 sequences are SGHNT and YENEEA. CDR3 DNA: TGTGCCAGCAGCTCCGGACAGCCCACAGATACGCAGTATTTT. It encodes CASSSGQPTDTQYF.

The chain employs TRBV5-4 and TRBJ1-1; D is uncertain. Trimming removed 1 base from V and 5 bases from J, with 21 bases in between. This CDR3 spans 17 amino acids. Germline V gene lookup returns CDR1 SGHNT and CDR2 YYREEE (reference sequence). The CDR3 DNA follows: TGTGCCAGCAGCTTGTTGCAAACCTGGGCCTCGGGGACTGAAGCTTTCTTT. Amino acid sequence: CASSLLQTWASGTEAFF.

The rearrangement uses TRBV6-5 and TRBJ2-1; 10 positions agree with TRBD2. Germline trimming cut 4 bases from V and 5 bases from J; bases unmatched to any gene: 8. CDR1 and CDR2 (germline): MNHEY, SVGAGI. The CDR3 is 16 residues long. The CDR3 bases are TGTGCCAGCAGTTTAAAAAGCGGGGGGGGTAACAATGAGCAGTTCTTC. Its protein product is CASSLKSGGGNNEQFF.

This chain connects TRBV5-1 to TRBJ1-4; D is undetermined. V lost 0 bases to trimming and J lost 7 bases, with 7 bases between them. The CDR3 covers 13 residues. Germline-derived CDR1 and CDR2 are SGHRS and YFSETQ. The CDR3 protein is CASSLGVSEKLFF. CDR3 coding DNA: TGCGCCAGCAGCTTGGGTGTGAGTGAAAAACTGTTTTTT.

The chain joins TRBV12-5 to TRBJ2-3; D is ambiguous. Trimming left V 0 bases short and J 0 bases short, with 4 bases between. The germline V gene has CDR1 LGHNT and CDR2 FRNRAP. This CDR3 contains 14 residues. The CDR3 spells CASGLVASTDTQYF. The CDR3 DNA sequence: TGTGCTAGTGGTTTGGTGGCTAGCACAGATACGCAGTATTTT.

The V call is TRBV19, the J call TRBJ1-6; 9 nucleotides agree with TRBD1. The V gene end was trimmed by 4 bases and the J gene end by 9 bases; junction bases not matched to a gene: 4. The germline V gene encodes CDR1 LNHDA and CDR2 SQIVND (reference sequence). CDR3 length: 14 residues. The CDR3 DNA reads TGTGCCAGTAGTACCGGACAGGGGTCTTCACCCCTCCACTTT. This gives the protein CASSTGQGSSPLHF.

The rearrangement uses TRBV2 and TRBJ2-6; no firm D call. V was cut by 1 base and J by 9 bases, with 7 bases left in between. The length of the CDR3 is 13 residues. Germline V gene data show CDR1 as SNHLY and CDR2 as FYNNEI. The CDR3 region has the DNA TGTGCCAGCAGTGAAGGCTGGGGCAACGTCCTGACTTTC. Translating it yields CASSEGWGNVLTF.

The J gene is TRBJ1-4, the V gene TRBV9, with 9 bases fitting TRBD1. The V and J ends lost 0 bases and 12 bases, in that order; junction bases with no gene match: 6. CDR3 size: 14 residues. Germline values: CDR1 SGDLS, CDR2 YYNGEE. The CDR3 loop is CASSVVPQGAELFF. DNA for the CDR3: TGTGCCAGCAGCGTAGTTCCACAGGGGGCTGAACTGTTTTTT. Full variable domain (rest looked up from reference TRBV9 and TRBJ1-4): DSGVTQTPKHLITATGQRVTLRCSPRSGDLSVYWYQQSLDQGLQFLIQYYNGEERAKGNILERFSAQQFPDLHSELNLSSLELGDSALYFCASSVVPQGAELFFGSGTQLSVL.